This T cell receptor beta chain was profiled in a study of CD8 T cells in Susac syndrome. Reverse transcription used about 0.45 to 1 ug RNA and random hexamers. TCRdb re-derived calls from the immunoSEQ multiplex PCR reads in MiXCR, one entry per CDR3 protein. There are approximately 80,000 distinct CDR3 sequences in the sample; 90% to 95% occur only once, and just over 0.5% lies in the top ten. Germline loops: CDR1 MDHEN, CDR2 SYDVKM. There are 14 residues in the CDR3. Germline trimming cut 7 bases from V and 7 bases from J; bases unmatched to any gene: 8. Negative magnetic isolation gave CD8+ and CD4+ cells; FACS enriched CD8+ TEMRA.

The sequenced sample consisted of CD8+ T cells from PBMCs. The rearrangement uses TRBV28 and TRBJ2-1; 9 nucleotides agree with TRBD2. The origin of this receptor is a human donor with multiple sclerosis. Here the CDR3 reads CASTSLGLANEQFF. As DNA, the CDR3 is TGTGCCAGCACCTCACTGGGACTAGCTAATGAGCAGTTCTTC.